The 15 T cell receptor beta chains given below trace back to one sample, sequenced in a study of blood T cell repertoires in COVID-19. Some clones are missing from TCRdb's copy, which holds only in-frame ones; the method was immunoSEQ multiplex PCR. The table has over 150,000 clones, 85% to 90% seen once; the top ten hold around 13%. Sequenced material: peripheral blood. These receptors were collected from a woman in her 70s with COVID-19, enrolled during active disease.

The chain combines TRBV2 with TRBJ1-5; TRBD1 matches at 9 bases. The CDR3 has 17 amino acids. J lost 4 bases, V lost 0 bases, and 7 bases had no gene match. Germline values: CDR1 SNHLY, CDR2 FYNNEI. The CDR3 reads CASSEARDRVGNQPQHF. In DNA form, the CDR3 reads TGTGCCAGCAGTGAAGCAAGGGACAGGGTAGGTAATCAGCCCCAGCATTTT. Looking up the rest from reference TRBV2 and TRBJ1-5 gives the full variable domain: EPEVTQTPSHQVTQMGQEVILRCVPISNHLYFYWYRQILGQKVEFLVSFYNNEISEKSEIFDDQFSVERPDGSNFTLKIRSTKLEDSAMYFCASSEARDRVGNQPQHFGDGTRLSIL.

The J gene is TRBJ2-5, the V gene TRBV5-4; TRBD2 aligns across 7 bases. The V and J ends lost 3 bases and 2 bases, in that order; junction bases with no gene match: 4. Germline lookup yields CDR1 SGHNT and CDR2 YYREEE (reference sequence). CDR3 length equals 14 residues. The CDR3 nucleotides read TGTGCCAGCAGCTCCATCGGGAGGCAAGAGACCCAGTACTTC. Its translation is CASSSIGRQETQYF.

The chain couples TRBV11-2 to TRBJ1-1, with D possibly being TRBD1 (5 bases). The germline gives CDR1 SGHAT, CDR2 FQNNGV. The CDR3 runs 14 residues. V lost 0 bases, J lost 4 bases, and 9 bases lay in between. The CDR3 sequence is CASSLDRVGTEAFF. The CDR3 bases are TGTGCCAGCAGCTTAGACAGGGTAGGCACTGAAGCTTTCTTT.

This sequence joins TRBV28 and TRBJ2-7, with 10 bases lining up with TRBD1. Looked up from germline, CDR1 is MDHEN and CDR2 is SYDVKM. The CDR3 sequence is 13 residues long. V lost 6 bases to trimming and J lost 3 bases; unmatched junction nucleotides: 2. The chain's CDR3 is CASRGTGVYEQYF. CDR3 nucleotide sequence: TGTGCCAGCAGAGGGACAGGGGTCTACGAGCAGTACTTC.

The V gene is TRBV6-5, the J gene TRBJ2-7, with a possible D match to TRBD2 (6 bases). Germline V lookup: CDR1 MNHEY, CDR2 SVGAGI. Between the trimmed V and J ends, which lost 8 bases and 9 bases, there was a span of 23 bases. The CDR3 covers 14 residues. CDR3 in amino acids: CASPPWDSPPWQYF. The CDR3 nucleotides read TGTGCCAGCCCGCCCTGGGACTCCCCACCGTGGCAGTACTTC.

This chain connects TRBV20-1 to TRBJ1-1; D is unresolved. The length of the CDR3 is 12 residues. The V end was cut by 3 bases, the J end by 1 base, with 6 bases between. Germline CDR1 is DFQATT and CDR2 is SNEGSKA (reference sequence). For the CDR3, the DNA is TGCAGTGCTAGTTTCCAGAACACTGAAGCTTTCTTT. Protein: CSASFQNTEAFF.

This chain connects TRBV30 to TRBJ1-1, with no clear D. The CDR3 runs to 14 residues. The V and J ends lost 8 bases and 6 bases respectively, with 22 bases between them. Germline V lookup: CDR1 GTSNPN, CDR2 SVGIG (reference sequence). CDR3 nucleotide sequence: TGTGCCCGTTCCGCGGGCCCCCTAGGCGCTGAAGCTTTCTTT. Amino acids: CARSAGPLGAEAFF.

The CDR3 sequence: CASSANQGAEQPQHF. CDR3 DNA sequence: TGTGCCAGCAGTGCGAATCAGGGGGCAGAGCAGCCCCAGCATTTT. This chain joins TRBV28 and TRBJ1-5, with TRBD1 identical over 8 bases. The length of the CDR3 is 15 residues. With V trimmed by 5 bases and J by 7 bases, 10 bases remained unmatched. CDR1 is MDHEN, CDR2 SYDVKM, per germline. The full variable domain, with the rest looked up from reference TRBV28 and TRBJ1-5, is DVKVTQSSRYLVKRTGEKVFLECVQDMDHENMFWYRQDPGLGLRLIYFSYDVKMKEKGDIPEGYSVSREKKERFSLILESASTNQTSMYLCASSANQGAEQPQHFGDGTRLSIL.

Only one count was recorded for this clone. This sequence joins TRBV4-1 and TRBJ2-2, with 10 nucleotides matching TRBD2. V was clipped by 0 bases and J by 3 bases; unmatched bases: 4. Looked up from germline, CDR1 is MGHRA and CDR2 is YSYEKL. CDR3 size: 17 residues. CDR3 sequence: CASSQDTSGIDTGELFF. The CDR3 bases are TGCGCCAGCAGCCAAGACACTAGCGGGATCGACACCGGGGAGCTGTTTTTT.

In DNA, the CDR3 is TGTGCCAGCAGCCCTAAGGGCGCGGCCCAGGGGGCGCGGGAGCAGTACTTC. The encoded protein is CASSPKGAAQGAREQYF. This rearrangement joins TRBV11-2 to TRBJ2-7, with 8 bases that match TRBD1. The CDR3 extends over 17 amino acids. The germline V gene has CDR1 SGHAT and CDR2 FQNNGV. Trimming at V came to 5 bases and at J to 7 bases, leaving 19 bases not matched to a gene.

The V call is TRBV5-4, the J call TRBJ2-7, with 10 bases aligning to TRBD2. CDR3 length equals 14 residues. Germline assignment: CDR1 SGHNT and CDR2 YYREEE (reference sequence). V lost 4 bases and J lost 2; bases outside the gene matches: 3. CDR3 nucleotides: TGTGCCAGCAGCCTAACTAGCGGGGCCTACGAGCAGTACTTC. It yields the protein CASSLTSGAYEQYF.

The chain has TRBV19 and TRBJ1-1; perhaps TRBD1 as D (6 bases). Trimming stripped 6 bases from V and 8 bases from J, with 10 bases between. In germline, CDR1 is LNHDA, CDR2 SQIVND (reference sequence). The CDR3 is 11 amino acids. Here the CDR3 DNA reads TGTGCCAGTAGCACACAGGGAGAAGCTTTCTTT. Translated: CASSTQGEAFF.

The CDR3 sequence is CASSLGSRTRFETQYF. Written as DNA, the CDR3 is TGTGCCAGCAGCTTAGGATCTAGGACAAGGTTCGAGACCCAGTACTTC. This rearrangement joins TRBV11-3 to TRBJ2-5; weak D call: TRBD1 (5 bases). The CDR3 spans 16 residues. The V gene lost 1 base and the J gene lost 5 bases, with 17 bases spanning the gap. CDR1 and CDR2 (germline): SGHNT, YENEEA. The full variable domain, its missing parts supplied by reference TRBV11-3 and TRBJ2-5, is EAGVVQSPRYKIIEKKQPVAFWCNPISGHNTLYWYLQNLGQGPELLIRYENEEAVDDSQLPKDRFSAERLKGVDSTLKIQPAELGDSAVYLCASSLGSRTRFETQYFGPGTRLLVL.

V is TRBV19 and J is TRBJ2-5; 8 bases line up with TRBD2. The CDR3 consists of 15 residues. Germline lookup yields CDR1 LNHDA and CDR2 SQIVND (reference sequence). Losses at the gene ends were 4 bases for V and 1 base for J; bases not matched to a gene: 5. The CDR3 loop is CASSSTSGLQETQYF. The CDR3 nucleotides are TGTGCCAGTAGTAGTACTAGCGGACTCCAAGAGACCCAGTACTTC.

Comment on this clone: Compared with germline, one end of the junction differs, possibly owing to a read error. The gene calls are TRBV7-2 and TRBJ1-2; weak D call: TRBD1 (6 bases). Looked up from germline, CDR1 is SGHTA and CDR2 is FQGNSA. The CDR3 spans 12 residues. The CDR3 spells CASSPDVGGRNF. The CDR3 DNA reads as TGTGCCAGCAGCCCCGATGTAGGGGGAAGGAACTTC.